This TCR beta chain derives from a study of tumor-infiltrating lymphocytes in primary liver carcinoma. This clonotype appeared a single time. No conserved phenylalanine or tryptophan is present at the end of the CDR3, so a read error is the likely explanation. Co-extraction yielded RNA and DNA from around 20-30 mg of unsorted bulk tissue. Per germline, CDR1 SGHAT and CDR2 FQNNGV. The CDR3 extends over 14 amino acids. The ends lost 0 bases at V and 5 bases at J; junction bases unmatched: 3. A primer in the constant region served to generate TCR beta cDNA from approximately 500 ng of total RNA. Three rounds of nested multiplex PCR with slightly modified ARM-PCR produced TCR beta libraries. Amplification in the first two PCR rounds was performed using TRBV1-TRBV30 forward primers and a C-beta reverse primer for around 10 cycles each. TCRdb processed the multiplex PCR reads anew with MiXCR; each CDR3 protein has one entry. The sample has 40,000 to 60,000 distinct CDR3 sequences; around 64% are singletons.

This receptor was obtained from a man in his forties with primary liver carcinoma and hepatitis B virus infection. The chain couples TRBV11-2 to TRBJ2-5, with 7 bases that match TRBD1. Specimen: liver tumor tissue from sampling region 5. As to subset: tumor region T5, tumor centre. The CDR3 loop reads CASSLEGGAETQYL. CDR3 coding DNA: TGTGCCAGCAGCTTAGAAGGGGGCGCTGAGACCCAGTACTTA.